The 12 T cell receptor beta chains in this list originate from one sample, sequenced in a study of blood T cell repertoires in COVID-19. Sequencing used immunoSEQ multiplex PCR; TCRdb keeps in-frame clones, though not all of them. This table holds 95,000 to 120,000 clones, over 70% found once. The sequencing sample was made of peripheral blood. All receptors come from a man aged 45-65 years with acute or convalescent COVID-19.

This chain connects TRBV20-1 to TRBJ2-3; 9 bases line up with TRBD2. The CDR3 length is 18 residues. V trimming: 3 bases; J trimming: 4 bases; junction bases outside the gene matches: 17. Germline assignment: CDR1 DFQATT and CDR2 SNEGSKA (reference sequence). CDR3 in DNA: TGCAGTGCTAGTCCGACCCCAGGGCGGGGGGGCCGGGCAGATACGCAGTATTTT. Amino acid sequence: CSASPTPGRGGRADTQYF.

The chain couples TRBV29-1 to TRBJ2-7, with D hard to call. The CDR3 has 14 residues. The V gene lost 0 bases and the J gene lost 2 bases, with 11 bases spanning the gap. The germline CDR1 and CDR2 sequences are SQVTM and ANQGSEA. The CDR3 nucleotides read TGCAGCGTTGAAGATCCTTTAGTTCCCTACGAGCAGTACTTC. Amino acid sequence: CSVEDPLVPYEQYF.

The chain is built from TRBV5-6 and TRBJ1-1; D unresolved. Germline loops: CDR1 SGHDT, CDR2 YYEEEE. The CDR3 contains 15 residues. The V and J ends lost 1 base and 5 bases respectively, with 15 bases between them. CDR3 residues: CASSLWPTTGTEAFF. The CDR3 nucleotides read TGTGCCAGCAGCTTGTGGCCTACGACGGGTACTGAAGCTTTCTTT.

The V and J genes are TRBV5-5 and TRBJ1-1, with a possible D match to TRBD1 (5 bases). The germline gives CDR1 SGHKS, CDR2 YYEKEE (reference sequence). V lost 1 base, J lost 5 bases, and 18 bases lay in between. The CDR3 consists of 16 residues. The CDR3 region has the DNA TGTGCCAGCAGCTTGAGGACAACCCTACACCTTACTGAAGCTTTCTTT. Translated, it gives CASSLRTTLHLTEAFF.

V usage is TRBV7-6 and J usage is TRBJ2-2; 9 positions agree with TRBD1. Germline lookup yields CDR1 SGHVS and CDR2 FNYEAQ. V shed 5 bases, J shed 5 bases, and the junction held 6 bases outside the gene matches. The CDR3 covers 15 residues. The CDR3 sequence is CASSPQGAETGELFF. CDR3 sequence (DNA): TGTGCCAGCAGCCCACAGGGGGCGGAGACCGGGGAGCTGTTTTTT.

The V call is TRBV5-4, the J call TRBJ1-2, with D possibly TRBD1 on 5 matching bases. The CDR3 totals 15 residues. CDR1 and CDR2 from the germline V gene are SGHNT and YYREEE (reference sequence). The V end was cut by 4 bases, the J end by 5 bases, with 18 bases between. CDR3 DNA: TGTGCCAGCAGCCCGCCCGCAGGGAACCTTTATGGCTACACCTTC. It encodes CASSPPAGNLYGYTF.

The chain joins TRBV5-6 to TRBJ1-1, with no clear D. CDR3 size: 13 residues. Germline V gene data show CDR1 as SGHDT and CDR2 as YYEEEE. The V gene lost 2 bases and the J gene lost 0 bases, with 5 bases spanning the gap. In DNA form, the CDR3 reads TGTGCCAGCAGCTTAATTATGAACACTGAAGCTTTCTTT. Its protein product is CASSLIMNTEAFF.

The DNA for the CDR3 is TGTGCCAGCAGTGGGTTCGGGACTAGCGGCTACGAGCAGTACTTC. It is translated as CASSGFGTSGYEQYF. The rearrangement uses TRBV7-2 and TRBJ2-7; 11 nucleotides match TRBD2. The CDR3 is 15 residues long. Germline loops: CDR1 SGHTA, CDR2 FQGNSA. The ends lost 6 bases at V and 3 bases at J; junction bases unmatched: 7.

This chain uses TRBV24-1 with TRBJ1-5, with D maybe TRBD1 (5 bases). V lost 3 bases to trimming and J lost 2 bases, with 10 bases between them. Germline V gene sequence: CDR1 KGHDR, CDR2 SFDVKD. This CDR3 region has 15 residues. The CDR3 DNA follows: TGTGCCACCAGTGATCCAGGGTTGGGCAATCAGCCCCAGCATTTT. It is translated as CATSDPGLGNQPQHF.

The chain joins TRBV6-6 to TRBJ1-1; 7 nucleotides match TRBD1. Germline V gives CDR1 MNHNY, CDR2 SVGAGI (reference sequence). The CDR3 has 12 residues. The CDR3 nucleotides read TGTGTCTGTCAGGGGGGCAACACTGAAGCTTTCTTT. Translation: CVCQGGNTEAFF.

This clone was seen at least ten times. J is TRBJ1-3 and V is TRBV24-1, with D unresolved. The CDR3 extends over 17 amino acids. Germline V CDR1 and CDR2: KGHDR, SFDVKD. Deletions cut 1 base from V and 4 bases from J, with 16 bases between. CDR3 in DNA: TGTGCCACCAGTGATTTCCCGCCCCCGGGGTCAGGAAACACCATATATTTT. Translation: CATSDFPPPGSGNTIYF.

The sample holds one count of this clone. This chain joins TRBV3-1 (or the pseudogene TRBV3-2) and TRBJ2-7, with 8 bases lining up with TRBD2. The CDR3 spans 14 residues. J lost 6 bases, V lost 4 bases, and 8 bases had no gene match. CDR1 LGHDT and CDR2 YNNKEL come from the germline V gene (reference sequence). The CDR3 DNA reads TGTGCCAGCAGCCTACGGGAGGGCGCCGGCGAGCAGTACTTC. Protein: CASSLREGAGEQYF.